This TCR beta chain was recorded in a study of spatial heterogeneity in lung cancer. V was pared by 3 bases and J by 2 bases, with 11 bases between. The CDR3 runs 15 residues. Per germline, CDR1 ENHRY and CDR2 SYGVKD. A single record per CDR3 protein comes from TCRdb applying MiXCR to the 5' RACE reads. This sample yields under 100,000 distinct CDR3 sequences, of which approximately 8.5% are seen a single time; around 7% belongs to the top ten. The sample's time point: sample taken at primary tumor resection. Whole RNA came from tumor, nontumor lung or frozen PBMC and was sequenced without being sorted. Samples were obtained from around 72 donors, all untreated early-stage non-small cell lung cancer patients.

This rearrangement joins TRBV10-3 to TRBJ2-1, with D possibly TRBD1 on 5 matching bases. The clonotype comes from a male donor with early-stage non-small cell lung cancer. Specimen: PBMCs, collected at surgery. CDR3 in amino acids: CAISDGAPTYNEQFF. The CDR3 DNA sequence: TGTGCCATCAGTGATGGGGCTCCAACCTACAATGAGCAGTTCTTC.